The 2 T cell receptor beta chains in this list originate from one sample, sequenced in a study of blood T cell repertoires in COVID-19. Sequencing used immunoSEQ multiplex PCR; TCRdb keeps in-frame clones, though not all of them. Of about 46,000 clones listed, around 85% are singletons. Source material: peripheral blood. The source is a human donor in a cohort sampled during active COVID-19. The donor label of this sample is uncertain.

The chain combines TRBV15 with TRBJ2-3, with D unresolved. This CDR3 region has 12 residues. CDR1 is LNHNV and CDR2 is YYDKDF in the germline V gene (reference sequence). Trimming took 4 bases from V and 6 from J, leaving 8 bases between them. CDR3 nucleotide sequence: TGTGCCACCAGCAACCAGAGGGATACGCAGTATTTT. It codes for CATSNQRDTQYF.

The DNA of the CDR3 is TGTGCCAGTGGGCGGGGGGACACAGATACGCAGTATTTT. Translated, it gives CASGRGDTDTQYF. The V and J genes are TRBV19 and TRBJ2-3; 8 nucleotides match TRBD2. From germline, CDR1 is LNHDA and CDR2 SQIVND (reference sequence). CDR3 length: 13 amino acids. V trimming: 8 bases; J trimming: 2 bases; junction bases outside the gene matches: 3.